These 25 T cell receptor beta chains were all obtained from the same sample, sequenced in a study of cytomegalovirus exposure and HLA in healthy donors. A multiplex PCR was run with 60 Vbeta primers and 13 Jbeta primers. Measured with immunoSEQ multiplex PCR; TCRdb has only the in-frame clones, and not every one. This sample has over 200,000 clones, with around 85% found just once. Sequenced sample: PBMCs. The source of these receptors is a human donor in good health.

This sequence joins TRBV27 and TRBJ2-1, with 10 positions matching TRBD2. After removal of 6 bases from V and 2 bases from J, the junction contained 4 bases not matched to a gene. Per the germline V gene, CDR1 is MNHEY and CDR2 is SMNVEV (reference sequence). The CDR3 contains 15 residues. DNA for the CDR3: TGTGCCAGCAGAACCGGGACTAGCGCCTACAATGAGCAGTTCTTC. It is translated as CASRTGTSAYNEQFF.

The V gene is TRBV4-2, the J gene TRBJ2-1, with 10 nucleotides matching TRBD1. The CDR3 contains 17 residues. Germline CDR1 is LGHNA and CDR2 is YNFKEQ. Germline trimming cut 3 bases from V and 5 bases from J; bases unmatched to any gene: 10. CDR3 region: CASSQQETGGGNNEQFF. Written as DNA, the CDR3 is TGTGCCAGCAGCCAGCAAGAGACAGGGGGCGGTAACAATGAGCAGTTCTTC.

The chain carries TRBV6-6 and TRBJ2-7; 7 bases align to TRBD2. J was trimmed by 7 bases and V by 6 bases; bases with no gene match: 12. The germline V gene has CDR1 MNHNY and CDR2 SVGAGI (reference sequence). The CDR3 contains 14 residues. The CDR3 is CASRPTEPGGEQYF. Here the CDR3 DNA reads TGTGCCAGCAGACCCACTGAGCCCGGGGGGGAGCAGTACTTC.

The chain links TRBV4-1 to TRBJ1-4; a weak D match, TRBD1 (5 bases). V was trimmed by 4 bases and J by 5 bases, leaving 20 bases between them. The CDR3 is made up of 17 amino acids. Germline CDR1 reads MGHRA; CDR2 reads YSYEKL. The CDR3 DNA follows: TGCGCCAGCAGCCTCTATCGAGCAGGGCCCATGAATGAAAAACTGTTTTTT. It codes for CASSLYRAGPMNEKLFF.

The chain employs TRBV6-5 and TRBJ2-5; 8 nucleotides agree with TRBD2. Germline V CDR1 and CDR2: MNHEY, SVGAGI. CDR3 size: 14 residues. The junction had 8 bases not matched to a gene; V was cut back by 7 bases and J by 4 bases. The CDR3 sequence: CASTPGGGPETQYF. CDR3 nucleotide sequence: TGTGCCAGCACCCCCGGGGGGGGGCCAGAGACCCAGTACTTC.

CDR3 DNA: TGTGCCAGCAGTCATACGACAGGGAGAATACAAGAGACCCAGTACTTC. Protein: CASSHTTGRIQETQYF. V usage is TRBV27 and J usage is TRBJ2-5; 7 bases are a match to TRBD1. In germline, CDR1 is MNHEY, CDR2 SMNVEV (reference sequence). The V segment lost 5 bases and the J segment 2 bases; nucleotides outside the gene matches: 11. The length of the CDR3 is 16 residues.

This clone came up a few times. This chain joins TRBV2 and TRBJ1-4; TRBD1 matches at 7 bases. Germline V gene sequence: CDR1 SNHLY, CDR2 FYNNEI. J gave up 1 base and V 5 bases, and 13 bases lay outside the gene matches. This CDR3 region has 18 residues. The DNA for the CDR3 is TGTGCCAGCAGTACACGGACAGGCCGACGGTTAACTAATGAAAAACTGTTTTTT. Its translation: CASSTRTGRRLTNEKLFF.

V is TRBV4-1 and J is TRBJ2-7; D not certain. This CDR3 comprises 18 residues. V lost 4 bases and J lost 3, with 25 bases in between. Germline V lookup: CDR1 MGHRA, CDR2 YSYEKL. The CDR3 region is CASSPGLAPLNKHYEQYF. The CDR3 DNA follows: TGCGCCAGCAGCCCGGGTTTAGCCCCTCTTAACAAACACTACGAGCAGTACTTC.

This clone was picked up a small number of times. The chain combines TRBV2 with TRBJ2-1, with 7 bases lining up with TRBD1. Germline values: CDR1 SNHLY, CDR2 FYNNEI. Trimming took 2 bases from V and 7 from J; bases not matched to a gene: 11. The CDR3 runs 16 residues. The DNA of the CDR3 is TGTGCCAGCAGTGAACAGGGCAGGGGGTCAGTGAATGAGCAGTTCTTC. Encoded protein: CASSEQGRGSVNEQFF.

V and J are TRBV30 and TRBJ2-1; TRBD2 agrees at 9 bases. Germline CDR1 and CDR2: GTSNPN and SVGIG (reference sequence). J lost 4 bases, V lost 3 bases, and 4 bases had no gene match. The CDR3 covers 14 residues. CDR3 in DNA: TGTGCCTGGAGCGCTAGCGGGGCGTACAATGAGCAGTTCTTC. Translated, it gives CAWSASGAYNEQFF. The variable domain in full, with the rest retrieved from reference TRBV30 and TRBJ2-1, is SQTIHQWPATLVQPVGSPLSLECTVEGTSNPNLYWYRQAAGRGLQLLFYSVGIGQISSEVPQNLSASRPQDRQFILSSKKLLLSDSGFYLCAWSASGAYNEQFFGPGTRLTVL.

J is TRBJ2-5 and V is TRBV6-5; 8 bases map to TRBD1. The J call may be faulty, since TRBJ2-7 better matches the DNA end. CDR3 length equals 15 residues. Germline V CDR1 and CDR2: MNHEY, SVGAGI. CDR3 loop: CASSYADRAGYEQYF. CDR3 nucleotides: TGTGCCAGCAGTTACGCGGACAGGGCAGGGTACGAGCAGTACTTC.

The V call is TRBV18, the J call TRBJ2-5; 11 positions match TRBD1. The CDR3 covers 16 residues. Germline CDR1 KGHSH, CDR2 LQKENI. With V trimmed by 1 base and J by 6 bases, 7 bases remained unmatched. CDR3 nucleotide sequence: TGTGCCAGCTCACCACAGGACAGGGGGCTGGTAAAGACCCAGTACTTC. Its translation: CASSPQDRGLVKTQYF. Looking up the rest from reference TRBV18 and TRBJ2-5 gives the full variable domain: NAGVMQNPRHLVRRRGQEARLRCSPMKGHSHVYWYRQLPEEGLKFMVYLQKENIIDESGMPKERFSAEFPKEGPSILRIQQVVRGDSAAYFCASSPQDRGLVKTQYFGPGTRLLVL.

The V gene is TRBV6-1, the J gene TRBJ2-1; possibly TRBD2 for D (5 bases). The CDR3 totals 12 residues. The germline CDR1 and CDR2 sequences are MNHNS and SASEGT. V lost 7 bases to trimming and J lost 8 bases, with 12 bases between them. The CDR3 DNA reads as TGTGCCAGCACAAACTCGGGGTATGAGCAGTTCTTC. It codes for CASTNSGYEQFF.

The chain is built from TRBV10-3 and TRBJ2-7; TRBD1 aligns across 9 bases. Per the germline V gene, CDR1 is ENHRY and CDR2 is SYGVKD. The CDR3 runs 14 residues. V shed 6 bases, J shed 5 bases, and the junction held 8 bases outside the gene matches. CDR3 protein: CAISTTGGVDEQYF. Here the CDR3 DNA reads TGTGCCATCAGCACGACAGGGGGTGTGGACGAGCAGTACTTC.

Details on this clone: Within the sample, other DNA sequences also encode this same CDR3. The V call is TRBV9, the J call TRBJ2-7, with D unresolved. The CDR3 runs 13 residues. The germline CDR1 and CDR2 sequences are SGDLS and YYNGEE. Trimming removed 2 bases at V and 0 bases at J, with 6 bases between. CDR3 sequence (DNA): TGTGCCAGCAGCGTGGCGGACTCCTACGAGCAGTACTTC. Its translation: CASSVADSYEQYF.

The DNA for the CDR3 is TGTGCCAGCAGCTTAGCAGGGGCAAGCTATGGCTACACCTTC. The encoded protein is CASSLAGASYGYTF. The chain combines TRBV11-2 with TRBJ1-2; D perhaps matches TRBD1 (6 bases). Per germline, CDR1 SGHAT and CDR2 FQNNGV. The ends were cut back, 1 base at V and 4 bases at J, with 10 bases in the middle. CDR3 length equals 14 residues.

The sample holds a few counts of this clone. The chain employs TRBV7-3 and TRBJ2-7; D gene unclear. The germline gives CDR1 SGHTA, CDR2 FQGTGA. This CDR3 is 14 amino acids long. V lost 1 base, J lost 6 bases, and 13 bases lay in between. CDR3 sequence reads: CASSLMQVPAEQYF. The CDR3 bases are TGTGCCAGCAGCTTAATGCAGGTTCCGGCCGAGCAGTACTTC. Full variable domain (missing parts from reference TRBV7-3 and TRBJ2-7): GAGVSQTPSNKVTEKGKYVELRCDPISGHTALYWYRQSLGQGPEFLIYFQGTGAADDSGLPNDRFFAVRPEGSVSTLKIQRTERGDSAVYLCASSLMQVPAEQYFGPGTRLTVT.

The V call is TRBV29-1, the J call TRBJ2-3, with D perhaps matching TRBD1 (5 bases). The V end lost 4 bases, the J end lost 5 bases, and 13 bases lay between the germline ends. Germline-derived CDR1 and CDR2 are SQVTM and ANQGSEA. The CDR3 totals 13 residues. The CDR3 DNA reads as TGCAGCGTTGGGGCAGGAACAGGAGATACGCAGTATTTT. It encodes CSVGAGTGDTQYF.

V and J are TRBV30 and TRBJ1-1; D possibly corresponds to TRBD1 (5 bases). The germline V gene has CDR1 GTSNPN and CDR2 SVGIG (reference sequence). Trimming stripped 0 bases from V and 4 bases from J, with 12 bases between. CDR3 length: 14 residues. The CDR3 region has the DNA TGTGCCTGGAGTGTAGGCGGGGCCGCCACTGAAGCTTTCTTT. It codes for CAWSVGGAATEAFF.

The chain carries TRBV6-6 and TRBJ1-5; D ambiguous. Trimming took off 4 bases at V and 0 bases at J, with 4 bases between the two ends. This CDR3 spans 13 amino acids. CDR1 MNHNY and CDR2 SVGAGI come from the germline V gene (reference sequence). CDR3 residues: CASSSYSNQPQHF. CDR3 in DNA: TGTGCCAGCAGTTCTTATAGCAATCAGCCCCAGCATTTT.

The rearrangement joins TRBV29-1 to TRBJ2-7, with 7 bases fitting TRBD2. The trim removed 4 bases at V and 0 bases at J, leaving 24 bases unmatched. Germline values: CDR1 SQVTM, CDR2 ANQGSEA. There are 20 residues in the CDR3. CDR3: CSVVIYQRWDYRPNSYEQYF. CDR3 bases: TGCAGCGTTGTTATATACCAAAGATGGGACTACCGACCAAACTCCTACGAGCAGTACTTC.

This clone was recorded a few times. The chain is built from TRBV5-1 and TRBJ1-1; tentative D call: TRBD1 (5 bases). Germline CDR1 SGHRS, CDR2 YFSETQ. Trimming removed 4 bases from V and 0 bases from J, with 10 bases in between. This CDR3 spans 14 amino acids. For the CDR3, the DNA is TGCGCCAGCAGCATCGGACAATTGAACACTGAAGCTTTCTTT. Translation gives CASSIGQLNTEAFF.

The chain is built from TRBV28 and TRBJ2-7; 9 bases line up with TRBD1. Germline assignment: CDR1 MDHEN and CDR2 SYDVKM. V shed 7 bases and J 1 base; nucleotides not matched to a gene: 8. This CDR3 spans 15 amino acids. The DNA for the CDR3 is TGTGCCAGCACACTTAACAGGGGGCGATCCTACGAGCAGTACTTC. This translates into CASTLNRGRSYEQYF. The complete variable domain, with remaining parts taken from reference TRBV28 and TRBJ2-7, reads DVKVTQSSRYLVKRTGEKVFLECVQDMDHENMFWYRQDPGLGLRLIYFSYDVKMKEKGDIPEGYSVSREKKERFSLILESASTNQTSMYLCASTLNRGRSYEQYFGPGTRLTVT.

The chain uses TRBV7-9 and TRBJ2-2; D not certain. The V end was cut by 5 bases, the J end by 4 bases, with 11 bases between. The V gene's germline CDR1 is SEHNR and CDR2 FQNEAQ (reference sequence). The CDR3 contains 14 residues. The CDR3 coding sequence is TGTGCCAGCAGCGCTTGGCGGCGCACCGGGGAGCTGTTTTTT. It codes for CASSAWRRTGELFF.

The rearrangement links TRBV6-1 to TRBJ2-1; 9 nucleotides agree with TRBD2. With 6 bases clipped from V and 6 bases from J, the junction kept 9 bases outside the gene matches. This CDR3 region has 15 residues. Looked up from germline, CDR1 is MNHNS and CDR2 is SASEGT. The CDR3 protein is CASSPGLALINEQFF. The CDR3 region has the DNA TGTGCCAGCAGCCCAGGACTAGCGTTAATCAATGAGCAGTTCTTC.